The clone carrying this T cell receptor beta chain came up once. Antigen: not known. The data originate from a study of shared clonotypes between healthy human individuals. Across the whole study: There were three CD4 naive, three CD4 memory, two CD8 naive and one CD8 memory plates per donor. Study conclusions and caveats: Clonotype sharing among donors, it was expected, would be affected by sequencing depth.

In the original workflow: In the immunoSEQ data, sequences were junction-only and lacked quality scores, so filtering differed. Method: immunoSEQ multiplex PCR; TCRdb's copy keeps in-frame clones and lacks some. V and J calls and clone size come straight from that table; D and trimming were deduced from the DNA. Of 2 million to 2.5 million clones listed, 85% to 95% are singletons. Into CD45RA+ naive and CD45RA-negative memory subsets, the CD4+ cells were split. Germline CDR1 is SGHAT and CDR2 is FQNNGV. The CDR3 covers 16 residues. Trimming cost V 1 base and J 8 bases, with 17 bases left between them.

The sample consisted of naive CD4+ T cells sorted from blood. Stated subset: CD45RA+ positively selected. This chain connects TRBV11-2 to TRBJ2-2; possibly TRBD1 or TRBD2 for D (5 bases each). This clonotype was obtained from a man between 18 and 29 years old in good health. As DNA, the CDR3 is TGTGCCAGCAGCTTAGTCGGGGCAAAATCGGGAGGGGAGCTGTTTTTT. Encoded protein: CASSLVGAKSGGELFF. Looking up the rest from reference TRBV11-2 and TRBJ2-2 gives the full variable domain: EAGVAQSPRYKIIEKRQSVAFWCNPISGHATLYWYQQILGQGPKLLIQFQNNGVVDDSQLPKDRFSAERLKGVDSTLKIQPAKLEDSAVYLCASSLVGAKSGGELFFGEGSRLTVL.